A selection of T cell receptor beta chains follows, all from one sample in a study of cytomegalovirus exposure and HLA in healthy donors. Using immunoSEQ multiplex PCR, the repertoire was profiled, and TCRdb retains in-frame clones only, with some absent. The sample yields 110,000 or so clones, 75% seen once. Specimen: PBMCs. Receptor source: a woman between 35 and 50 years old in good health and CMV-seropositive. The conserved cysteine and the conserved F or W are not part of the CDR3 here.

V gene: TRBV28; J gene: TRBJ1-5; CDR3 protein: ASSLLRGAQPQH
V gene: TRBV2; J gene: TRBJ1-3; CDR3 protein: ASSPDRGPTGTIY
V gene: TRBV4-1; J gene: TRBJ1-1; CDR3 protein: ASSRTGDRSEAF
V gene: TRBV7-2; J gene: TRBJ2-2; CDR3 protein: ASKRQEGLGTGELF
V gene: TRBV18; J gene: TRBJ1-5; CDR3 protein: ASSSGRDQPQH
V gene: TRBV5-4; J gene: TRBJ1-2; CDR3 protein: ASSFGDRVHGYT
V gene: TRBV5-6; J gene: TRBJ1-6; CDR3 protein: ASTSWLAPLH
V gene: TRBV4-3; J gene: TRBJ2-2; CDR3 protein: ASSPDRTSSSGELF
V gene: TRBV23-1; J gene: TRBJ2-3; CDR3 protein: ASSHPGLCGTDTQY
V gene: TRBV27; J gene: TRBJ2-3; CDR3 protein: ASSSGRADTQY
V gene: TRBV7-6; J gene: TRBJ2-3; CDR3 protein: ASSLGAGGFTDTQY